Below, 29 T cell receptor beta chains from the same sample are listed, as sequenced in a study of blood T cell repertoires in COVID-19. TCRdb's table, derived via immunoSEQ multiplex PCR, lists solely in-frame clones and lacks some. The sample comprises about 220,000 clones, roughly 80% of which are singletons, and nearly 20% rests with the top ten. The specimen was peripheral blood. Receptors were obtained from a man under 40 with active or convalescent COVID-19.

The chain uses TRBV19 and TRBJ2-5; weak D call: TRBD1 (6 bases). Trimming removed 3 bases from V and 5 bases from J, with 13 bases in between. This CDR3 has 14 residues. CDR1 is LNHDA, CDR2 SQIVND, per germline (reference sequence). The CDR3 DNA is TGTGCCAGTAGTATGAGGGGGATGAGTGAGACCCAGTACTTC. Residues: CASSMRGMSETQYF.

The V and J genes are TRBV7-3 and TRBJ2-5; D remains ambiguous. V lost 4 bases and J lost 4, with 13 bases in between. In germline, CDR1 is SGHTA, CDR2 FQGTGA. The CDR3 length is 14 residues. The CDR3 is CASSSGGRGETQYF. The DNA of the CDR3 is TGTGCCAGCAGCTCCGGTGGTAGAGGAGAGACCCAGTACTTC.

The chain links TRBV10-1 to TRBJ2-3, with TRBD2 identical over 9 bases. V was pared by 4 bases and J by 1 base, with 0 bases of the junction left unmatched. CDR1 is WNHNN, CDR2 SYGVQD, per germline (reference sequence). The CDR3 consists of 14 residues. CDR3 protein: CASSASGGTDTQYF. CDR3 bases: TGCGCCAGCAGTGCTAGCGGGGGCACAGATACGCAGTATTTT.

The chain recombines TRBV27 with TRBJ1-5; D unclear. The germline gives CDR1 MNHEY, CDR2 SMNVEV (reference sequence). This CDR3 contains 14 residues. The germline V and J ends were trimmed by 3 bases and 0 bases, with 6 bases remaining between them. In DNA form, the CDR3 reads TGTGCCAGCAGTTTCTCAGATAGCAATCAGCCCCAGCATTTT. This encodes CASSFSDSNQPQHF.

As DNA, the CDR3 is TGCGCCAGCAGCCTGGGGGCTAGCCAGGTTACGCAGTATTTT. Translating it yields CASSLGASQVTQYF. This chain joins TRBV5-1 and TRBJ2-3, with D possibly matching TRBD1 (6 bases). Germline-derived CDR1 and CDR2 are SGHRS and YFSETQ. V lost 4 bases, J lost 8 bases, and 17 bases lay in between. CDR3 length equals 14 residues.

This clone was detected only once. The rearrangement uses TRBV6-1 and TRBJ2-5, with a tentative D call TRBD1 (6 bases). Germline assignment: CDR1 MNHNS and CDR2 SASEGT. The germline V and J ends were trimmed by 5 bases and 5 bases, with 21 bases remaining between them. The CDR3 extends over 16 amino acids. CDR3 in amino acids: CASSKGAGAVVETQYF. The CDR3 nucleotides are TGTGCCAGCAGTAAAGGGGCAGGGGCCGTCGTGGAGACCCAGTACTTC.

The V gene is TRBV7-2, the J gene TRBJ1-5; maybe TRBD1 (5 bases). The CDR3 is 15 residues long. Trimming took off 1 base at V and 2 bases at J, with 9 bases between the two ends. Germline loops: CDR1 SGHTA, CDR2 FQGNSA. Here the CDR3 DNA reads TGTGCCAGCAGCTTAGAGGGGAGGGGCAATCAGCCCCAGCATTTT. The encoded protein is CASSLEGRGNQPQHF. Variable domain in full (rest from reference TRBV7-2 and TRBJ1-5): GAGVSQSPSNKVTEKGKDVELRCDPISGHTALYWYRQSLGQGLEFLIYFQGNSAPDKSGLPSDRFSAERTGGSVSTLTIQRTQQEDSAVYLCASSLEGRGNQPQHFGDGTRLSIL.

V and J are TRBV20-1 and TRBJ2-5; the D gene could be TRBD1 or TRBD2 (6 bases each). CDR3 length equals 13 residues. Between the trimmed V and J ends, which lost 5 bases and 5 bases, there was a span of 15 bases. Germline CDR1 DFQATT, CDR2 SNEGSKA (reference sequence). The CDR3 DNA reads TGCAGTGCTGGTGGAGGGGGATTGGAGACCCAGTACTTC. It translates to CSAGGGGLETQYF.

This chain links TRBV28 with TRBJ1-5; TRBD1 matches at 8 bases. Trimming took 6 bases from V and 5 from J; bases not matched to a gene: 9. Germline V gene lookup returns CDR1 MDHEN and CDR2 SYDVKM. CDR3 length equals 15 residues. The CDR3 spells CASRPTGVRDQPQHF. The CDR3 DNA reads TGTGCCAGCAGACCGACAGGGGTAAGGGATCAGCCCCAGCATTTT.

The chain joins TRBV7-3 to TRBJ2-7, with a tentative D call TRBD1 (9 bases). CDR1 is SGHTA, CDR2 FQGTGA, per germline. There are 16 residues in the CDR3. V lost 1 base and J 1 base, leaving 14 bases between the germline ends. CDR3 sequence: CASSLSSGTGSYEQYF. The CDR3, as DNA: TGTGCCAGCAGCTTAAGTAGCGGGACAGGGTCCTACGAGCAGTACTTC.

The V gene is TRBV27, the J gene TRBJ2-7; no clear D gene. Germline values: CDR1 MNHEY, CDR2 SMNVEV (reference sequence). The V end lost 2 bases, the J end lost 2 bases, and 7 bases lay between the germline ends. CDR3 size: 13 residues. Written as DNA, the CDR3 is TGTGCCAGCAGTTTAGGTAGTACCTACGAGCAGTACTTC. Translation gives CASSLGSTYEQYF.

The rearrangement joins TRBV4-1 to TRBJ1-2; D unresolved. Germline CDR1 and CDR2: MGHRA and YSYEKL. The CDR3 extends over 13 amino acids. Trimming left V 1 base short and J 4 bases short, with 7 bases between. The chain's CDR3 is CASSQGRPYGYTF. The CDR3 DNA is TGCGCCAGCAGCCAAGGGCGGCCCTATGGCTACACCTTC.

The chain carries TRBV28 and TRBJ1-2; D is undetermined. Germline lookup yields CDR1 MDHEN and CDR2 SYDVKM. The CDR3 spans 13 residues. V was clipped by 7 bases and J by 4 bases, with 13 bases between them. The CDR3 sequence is CASNTEGTYGYTF. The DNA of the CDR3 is TGTGCCAGCAACACAGAAGGAACCTATGGCTACACCTTC.

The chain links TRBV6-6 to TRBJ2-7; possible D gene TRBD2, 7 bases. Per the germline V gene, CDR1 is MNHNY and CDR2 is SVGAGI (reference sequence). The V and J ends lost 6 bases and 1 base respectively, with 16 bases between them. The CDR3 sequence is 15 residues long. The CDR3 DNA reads TGTGCCAGCAGCCTGGGGGGGGGCCCTTCCTACGAGCAGTACTTC. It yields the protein CASSLGGGPSYEQYF.

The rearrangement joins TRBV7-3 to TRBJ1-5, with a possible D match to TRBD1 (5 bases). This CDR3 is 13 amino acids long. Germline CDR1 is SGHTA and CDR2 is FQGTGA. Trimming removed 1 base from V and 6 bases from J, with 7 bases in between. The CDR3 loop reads CASSLRGGQPQHF. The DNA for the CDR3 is TGTGCCAGCAGCTTAAGGGGGGGTCAGCCCCAGCATTTT.

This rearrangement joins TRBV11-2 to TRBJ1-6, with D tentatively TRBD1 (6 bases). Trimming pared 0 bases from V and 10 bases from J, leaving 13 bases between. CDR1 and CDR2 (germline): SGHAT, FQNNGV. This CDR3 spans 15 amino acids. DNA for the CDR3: TGTGCCAGCAGCTTAGAAGGGGACAATTACTCACCCCTCCACTTT. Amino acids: CASSLEGDNYSPLHF.

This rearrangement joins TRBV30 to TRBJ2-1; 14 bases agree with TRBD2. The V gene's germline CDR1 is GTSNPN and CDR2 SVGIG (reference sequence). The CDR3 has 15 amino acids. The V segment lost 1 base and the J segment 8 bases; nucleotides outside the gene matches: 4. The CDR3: CAWSAGGLAGDEQFF. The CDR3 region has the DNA TGTGCCTGGAGTGCCGGGGGACTAGCGGGGGATGAGCAGTTCTTC. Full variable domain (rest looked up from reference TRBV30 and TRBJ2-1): SQTIHQWPATLVQPVGSPLSLECTVEGTSNPNLYWYRQAAGRGLQLLFYSVGIGQISSEVPQNLSASRPQDRQFILSSKKLLLSDSGFYLCAWSAGGLAGDEQFFGPGTRLTVL.

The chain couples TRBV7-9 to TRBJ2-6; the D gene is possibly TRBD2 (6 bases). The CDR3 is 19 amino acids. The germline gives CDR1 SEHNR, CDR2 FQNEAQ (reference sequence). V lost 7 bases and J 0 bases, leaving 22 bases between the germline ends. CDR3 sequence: CASILRYGEANSGANVLTF. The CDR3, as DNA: TGTGCCAGCATCCTTAGGTACGGGGAGGCAAACTCTGGGGCCAACGTCCTGACTTTC.

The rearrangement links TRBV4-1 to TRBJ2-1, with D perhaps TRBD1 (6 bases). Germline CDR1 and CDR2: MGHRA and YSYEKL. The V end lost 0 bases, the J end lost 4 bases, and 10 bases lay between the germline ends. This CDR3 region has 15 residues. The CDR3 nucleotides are TGCGCCAGCAGCCAAGATCGGACAGTATACAATGAGCAGTTCTTC. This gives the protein CASSQDRTVYNEQFF.

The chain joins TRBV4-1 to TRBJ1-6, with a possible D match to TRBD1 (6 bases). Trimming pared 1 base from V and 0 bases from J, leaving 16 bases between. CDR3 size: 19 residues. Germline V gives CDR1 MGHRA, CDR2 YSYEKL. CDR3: CASSQVLGTPYSYNSPLHF. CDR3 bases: TGCGCCAGCAGCCAAGTATTGGGGACACCATACTCCTATAATTCACCCCTCCACTTT.

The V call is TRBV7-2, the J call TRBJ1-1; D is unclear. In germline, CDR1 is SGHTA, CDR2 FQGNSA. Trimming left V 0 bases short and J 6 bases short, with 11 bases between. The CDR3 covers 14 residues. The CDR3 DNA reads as TGTGCCAGCAGCTTAGCGGTGCAGGTAGCTGAAGCTTTCTTT. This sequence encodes CASSLAVQVAEAFF.

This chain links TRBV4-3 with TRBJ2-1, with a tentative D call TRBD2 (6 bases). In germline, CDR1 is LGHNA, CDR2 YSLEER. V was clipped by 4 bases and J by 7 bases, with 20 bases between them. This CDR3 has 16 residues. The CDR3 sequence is CASSRAREFLGNEQFF. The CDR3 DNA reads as TGCGCCAGCAGCCGCGCTCGGGAGTTTCTAGGAAATGAGCAGTTCTTC.

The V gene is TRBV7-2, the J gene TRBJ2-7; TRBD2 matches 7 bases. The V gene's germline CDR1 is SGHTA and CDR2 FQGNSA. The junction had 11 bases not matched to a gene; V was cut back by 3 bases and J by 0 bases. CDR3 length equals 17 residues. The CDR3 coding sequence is TGTGCCAGCAGCTTGCCTGGGGGGGGTAGGGTCTCCTACGAGCAGTACTTC. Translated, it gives CASSLPGGGRVSYEQYF.

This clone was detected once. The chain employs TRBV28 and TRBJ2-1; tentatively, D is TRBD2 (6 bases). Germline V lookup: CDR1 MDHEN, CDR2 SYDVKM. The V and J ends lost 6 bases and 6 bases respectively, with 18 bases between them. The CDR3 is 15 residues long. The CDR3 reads CASSFSTRRANEQFF. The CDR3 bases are TGTGCCAGCAGCTTCTCGACTAGACGGGCCAATGAGCAGTTCTTC.

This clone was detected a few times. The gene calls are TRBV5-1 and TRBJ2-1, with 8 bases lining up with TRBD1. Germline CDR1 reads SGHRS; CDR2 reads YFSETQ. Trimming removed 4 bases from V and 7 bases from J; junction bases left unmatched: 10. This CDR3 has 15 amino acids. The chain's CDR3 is CASSLDRAPVNEQFF. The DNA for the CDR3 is TGCGCCAGCAGCCTGGACAGGGCCCCAGTAAATGAGCAGTTCTTC. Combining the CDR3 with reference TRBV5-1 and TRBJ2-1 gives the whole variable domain KAGVTQTPRYLIKTRGQQVTLSCSPISGHRSVSWYQQTPGQGLQFLFEYFSETQRNKGNFPGRFSGRQFSNSRSEMNVSTLELGDSALYLCASSLDRAPVNEQFFGPGTRLTVL.

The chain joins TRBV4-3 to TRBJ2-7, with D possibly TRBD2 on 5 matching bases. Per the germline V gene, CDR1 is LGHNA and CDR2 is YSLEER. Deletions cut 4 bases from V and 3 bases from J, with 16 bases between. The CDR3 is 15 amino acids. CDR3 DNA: TGCGCCAGCAGCCTCTGGACGGGATACCGCTACGAGCAGTACTTC. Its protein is CASSLWTGYRYEQYF.

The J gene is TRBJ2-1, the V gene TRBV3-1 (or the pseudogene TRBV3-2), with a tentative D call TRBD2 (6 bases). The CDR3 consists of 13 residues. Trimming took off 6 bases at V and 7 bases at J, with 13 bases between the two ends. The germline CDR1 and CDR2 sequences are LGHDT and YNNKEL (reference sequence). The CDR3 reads CASRRLSGNEQFF. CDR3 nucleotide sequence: TGTGCCAGCAGACGTCTGAGCGGGAATGAGCAGTTCTTC.

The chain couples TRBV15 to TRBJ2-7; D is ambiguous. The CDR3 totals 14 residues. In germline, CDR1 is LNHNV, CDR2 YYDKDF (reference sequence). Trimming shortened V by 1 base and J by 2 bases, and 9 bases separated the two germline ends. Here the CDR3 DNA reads TGTGCCACCAGCAGAGTGCCAGGCCCCTACGAGCAGTACTTC. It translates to CATSRVPGPYEQYF.

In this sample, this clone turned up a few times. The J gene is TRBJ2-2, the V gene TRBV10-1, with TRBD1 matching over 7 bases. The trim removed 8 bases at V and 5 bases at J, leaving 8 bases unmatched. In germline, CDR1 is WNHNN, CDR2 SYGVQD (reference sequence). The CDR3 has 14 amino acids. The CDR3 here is CASQTGIGTGELFF. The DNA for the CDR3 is TGCGCCAGCCAGACAGGGATTGGGACCGGGGAGCTGTTTTTT.